What follows describes a single TCR beta chain. What it binds is not known. Trimming shortened V by 5 bases and J by 4 bases, and 12 bases separated the two germline ends. Germline V gene lookup returns CDR1 SNHLY and CDR2 FYNNEI. The CDR3 has 14 residues. The method was immunoSEQ multiplex PCR; TCRdb's version includes in-frame clones alone and lacks a portion of them. The data show approximately 2.1 million clones, more than 85% seen once. The study separated CD4+ cells into CD45RA+ naive and CD45RA-negative memory subsets. This entry belongs to a study of shared clonotypes between healthy human individuals. Study-wide points: In contrast to clonotypes shared by all four donors, non-shared clonotypes had lower generation probabilities. Blood was the only sampled material, and tissue repertoires likely differ. Larger estimated richness was generally seen in naive subsets than in memory subsets.

The sample consisted of naive CD4+ T cells from PBMCs. Subset given: CD45RA+ positively selected. V gene TRBV2 combines with J gene TRBJ2-1; no definite D call. This receptor was identified in a man aged 18 to 29 in good health. Some clones in this sample may be carry-over from other donors' samples. The CDR3 bases are TGTGCCAGCAGTTGGGCTTTGGCATACAATGAGCAGTTCTTC. It translates to CASSWALAYNEQFF.